These 10 T cell receptor beta chains originate from one sample sequenced in a study of blood T cell repertoires in COVID-19. Libraries were prepared by immunoSEQ multiplex PCR; TCRdb keeps only in-frame clonotypes and omits some of them. The sample holds about 68,000 clones, 75% to 95% seen once. What was sequenced was peripheral blood. Receptors were obtained from a middle-aged man with COVID-19, enrolled during active disease.

V is TRBV12-5 and J is TRBJ1-2; no clear D gene. There are 13 residues in the CDR3. V shed 1 base and J shed 5 bases, with 8 bases lying between them. The germline V gene has CDR1 LGHNT and CDR2 FRNRAP. CDR3 DNA: TGTGCTAGTGGTTTGGGAGGGCCTTATGGCTACACCTTC. Translated: CASGLGGPYGYTF.

V is TRBV3-1 (or the pseudogene TRBV3-2) and J is TRBJ2-2; 9 nucleotides agree with TRBD2. The junction had 9 bases not matched to a gene; V was cut back by 3 bases and J by 7 bases. Germline V gene lookup returns CDR1 LGHDT and CDR2 YNNKEL (reference sequence). This CDR3 contains 16 residues. The CDR3 DNA reads as TGTGCCAGCAGCCATCTGGCGGGGGGGCCGATCGGGGAGCTGTTTTTT. It is translated as CASSHLAGGPIGELFF.

The chain couples TRBV5-1 to TRBJ2-3; D ambiguous. Germline loops: CDR1 SGHRS, CDR2 YFSETQ. V was pared by 3 bases and J by 0 bases, with 14 bases between. The CDR3 has 16 amino acids. CDR3 residues: CASSSDTPISTDTQYF. The CDR3 nucleotides are TGCGCCAGCAGCTCCGACACCCCTATTAGCACAGATACGCAGTATTTT. The full variable domain, in which reference TRBV5-1 and TRBJ2-3 provide the parts outside the CDR3, is KAGVTQTPRYLIKTRGQQVTLSCSPISGHRSVSWYQQTPGQGLQFLFEYFSETQRNKGNFPGRFSGRQFSNSRSEMNVSTLELGDSALYLCASSSDTPISTDTQYFGPGTRLTVL.

This rearrangement joins TRBV5-1 to TRBJ2-1; no clear D gene. This CDR3 is 15 amino acids long. Germline V gene data show CDR1 as SGHRS and CDR2 as YFSETQ. V was pared by 0 bases and J by 1 base, with 8 bases between. The CDR3 sequence is CASSLDPTSYNEQFF. The CDR3 region has the DNA TGCGCCAGCAGCTTGGATCCGACTTCCTACAATGAGCAGTTCTTC.

This clone came up once. This sequence joins TRBV5-1 and TRBJ1-4; D may be TRBD1 (6 bases). V gave up 5 bases and J gave up 0 bases, with 14 bases separating them. The CDR3 length is 16 residues. Germline V gene lookup returns CDR1 SGHRS and CDR2 YFSETQ. CDR3 in DNA: TGCGCCAGCAGTGCCGGGACATACTCAACTAATGAAAAACTGTTTTTT. It is translated as CASSAGTYSTNEKLFF.

Concerning this clone itself: One end of the junction is discordant with germline, which a read error may explain. The V call is TRBV12-3 or TRBV12-4, the J call TRBJ2-5; D uncertain. The CDR3 sequence is 13 residues long. The CDR3 DNA reads as TGTGCCAGCAGTTTAACAATTGACTCGGTCATTAACTTC. Translating it yields CASSLTIDSVINF.

This sequence joins TRBV2 and TRBJ2-5, with a tentative D call TRBD1 (6 bases). From germline, CDR1 is SNHLY and CDR2 FYNNEI. The V end was cut by 3 bases, the J end by 4 bases, with 9 bases between. The CDR3 covers 13 residues. CDR3 amino acids: CASSESGAETQYF. The CDR3 bases are TGTGCCAGCAGTGAGTCAGGGGCAGAGACCCAGTACTTC. Together with reference TRBV2 and TRBJ2-5, the CDR3 gives the full variable domain: EPEVTQTPSHQVTQMGQEVILRCVPISNHLYFYWYRQILGQKVEFLVSFYNNEISEKSEIFDDQFSVERPDGSNFTLKIRSTKLEDSAMYFCASSESGAETQYFGPGTRLLVL.

The V gene is TRBV5-4, the J gene TRBJ2-2; 12 bases map to TRBD2. Germline V lookup: CDR1 SGHNT, CDR2 YYREEE (reference sequence). This CDR3 has 18 residues. V gave up 0 bases and J gave up 0 bases; unmatched junction bases: 3. The CDR3: CASSLGLAGAANTGELFF. The CDR3 DNA reads TGTGCCAGCAGCTTGGGACTAGCGGGGGCCGCGAACACCGGGGAGCTGTTTTTT.

In its sample, this clone was seen once. V and J are TRBV7-2 and TRBJ2-7, with 7 bases matching TRBD1. V lost 6 bases to trimming and J lost 6 bases; unmatched junction nucleotides: 14. The length of the CDR3 is 15 residues. Germline V CDR1 and CDR2: SGHTA, FQGNSA. CDR3 sequence: CASSVGARQGSEQYF. In DNA form, the CDR3 reads TGTGCCAGCAGTGTCGGGGCCCGACAGGGTAGCGAGCAGTACTTC.

The CDR3 is CASSEGAGGTDTQYF. CDR3 nucleotides: TGCGCCAGCAGCGAGGGAGCGGGGGGCACAGATACGCAGTATTTT. J is TRBJ2-3 and V is TRBV5-1; 8 nucleotides match TRBD2. Trimming at V came to 4 bases and at J to 1 base, leaving 5 bases not matched to a gene. CDR1 is SGHRS, CDR2 YFSETQ, per germline. This CDR3 has 15 residues.